These 18 T cell receptor beta chains originate from one sample sequenced in a study of cytomegalovirus exposure and HLA in healthy donors. 60 Vbeta and 13 Jbeta primers were used in PCR. Assay used: immunoSEQ multiplex PCR; TCRdb lists only in-frame clones, some missing. This sample yields about 120,000 clones, of which roughly 80% are seen a single time; 0.24% belongs to the top ten. Sequencing used PBMCs. These receptors originate from a man aged 50-59 years in good health and CMV-seronegative.

The CDR3 is CAIRREQGYEAFF. As DNA, the CDR3 is TGTGCCATCAGGAGGGAACAGGGATATGAAGCTTTCTTT. The gene calls are TRBV10-3 and TRBJ1-1, with D possibly TRBD1 on 6 matching bases. V shed 6 bases and J shed 7 bases, with 15 bases lying between them. The CDR3 has 13 amino acids. Germline values: CDR1 ENHRY, CDR2 SYGVKD.

The CDR3 DNA is TGTGCCAGCAGCTTAGAGGGGACTAGCGGGAGGGCATGGGAGCAGTTCTTC. This codes for CASSLEGTSGRAWEQFF. The chain recombines TRBV7-3 with TRBJ2-1, with 16 bases aligning to TRBD2. Germline V gene lookup returns CDR1 SGHTA and CDR2 FQGTGA. The V and J ends lost 2 bases and 10 bases, in that order; junction bases with no gene match: 8. The CDR3 runs to 17 residues.

The chain joins TRBV5-1 to TRBJ2-3, with no clear D. The length of the CDR3 is 15 residues. Trimming stripped 4 bases from V and 0 bases from J, with 12 bases between. Germline V gene lookup returns CDR1 SGHRS and CDR2 YFSETQ. The CDR3 region has the DNA TGCGCCAGCAGCCCAATAGCAGACAGCACAGATACGCAGTATTTT. Translation: CASSPIADSTDTQYF.

The CDR3 reads CASSLGGTGVEKLFF. In DNA form, the CDR3 reads TGTGCCAGCAGCTTAGGGGGGACAGGGGTTGAAAAACTGTTTTTT. The rearrangement links TRBV7-2 to TRBJ1-4, with TRBD1 identical over 10 bases. Germline CDR1 is SGHTA and CDR2 is FQGNSA. J was trimmed by 7 bases and V by 1 base; bases with no gene match: 3. The CDR3 is made up of 15 amino acids.

Points on this clone: At one end the junction does not follow the germline gene, possibly because of a read error. CDR3 in DNA: TGTTCCAGCAGCCTTACAGGCGGTGAAGCTTTCTTT. This translates into CSSSLTGGEAFF. This chain links TRBV7-9 with TRBJ1-1; weak D call: TRBD1 (5 bases). CDR1 SEHNR and CDR2 FQNEAQ come from the germline V gene (reference sequence). CDR3 length: 12 amino acids.

The chain couples TRBV5-4 to TRBJ2-7, with 16 bases lining up with TRBD2. Unmatched junction bases numbered 3, after V lost 4 bases and J lost 2 bases. The CDR3 length is 16 residues. Looked up from germline, CDR1 is SGHNT and CDR2 is YYREEE (reference sequence). The CDR3 DNA follows: TGTGCCAGCAGCCCGGGACTAGCGGGAGGGCCCTACGAGCAGTACTTC. It translates to CASSPGLAGGPYEQYF.

The chain is built from TRBV7-2 and TRBJ2-2; 10 bases match TRBD1. With 5 bases clipped from V and 7 bases from J, the junction kept 7 bases outside the gene matches. The CDR3 is 15 amino acids. CDR1 SGHTA and CDR2 FQGNSA come from the germline V gene. CDR3 coding DNA: TGTGCCAGCAGCGGGCGACAGGGGGCCGGCGGGGAGCTGTTTTTT. Residues: CASSGRQGAGGELFF.

The genes are TRBV28 and TRBJ1-5; D gene unclear. The germline V gene encodes CDR1 MDHEN and CDR2 SYDVKM. This CDR3 has 12 amino acids. V gave up 5 bases and J gave up 9 bases, with 11 bases separating them. The CDR3 DNA reads TGTGCCAGCAGTCTTCCTCGGGGGCCCCAGCATTTT. It translates to CASSLPRGPQHF.

This chain connects TRBV9 to TRBJ2-1; the match to TRBD2 covers 8 bases. The CDR3 contains 15 residues. Germline V CDR1 and CDR2: SGDLS, YYNGEE. J was trimmed by 6 bases and V by 1 base; bases with no gene match: 6. The chain's CDR3 is CASSVSGGAVNEQFF. CDR3 sequence (DNA): TGTGCCAGCAGCGTATCCGGGGGGGCCGTCAATGAGCAGTTCTTC.

Only a few counts were recorded for this clone. The chain combines TRBV11-2 with TRBJ2-1, with D unclear. There are 13 residues in the CDR3. V was clipped by 1 base and J by 7 bases, with 8 bases between them. Looked up from germline, CDR1 is SGHAT and CDR2 is FQNNGV. The CDR3 loop reads CASSLGPSNEQFF. The CDR3 DNA is TGTGCCAGCAGCTTAGGTCCCAGTAATGAGCAGTTCTTC. The entire variable domain, with the rest obtained from reference TRBV11-2 and TRBJ2-1, is as follows: EAGVAQSPRYKIIEKRQSVAFWCNPISGHATLYWYQQILGQGPKLLIQFQNNGVVDDSQLPKDRFSAERLKGVDSTLKIQPAKLEDSAVYLCASSLGPSNEQFFGPGTRLTVL.

The chain carries TRBV7-3 and TRBJ2-4; a possible D gene is TRBD2 (6 bases). Germline CDR1 reads SGHTA; CDR2 reads FQGTGA. Trimming shortened V by 3 bases and J by 2 bases, and 11 bases separated the two germline ends. The CDR3 length is 15 residues. CDR3: CASSLGGSSKNIQYF. For the CDR3, the DNA is TGTGCCAGCAGCTTGGGAGGTTCCTCCAAAAACATTCAGTACTTC.

The CDR3 nucleotides are TGTGCCAGCAGCCCCTCATTCGCAGAAGAGACCCAGTACTTC. Its translation: CASSPSFAEETQYF. The chain has TRBV7-2 and TRBJ2-5; no firm D call. Per germline, CDR1 SGHTA and CDR2 FQGNSA. The CDR3 length is 14 residues. V was pared by 5 bases and J by 3 bases, with 13 bases between.

The chain is built from TRBV7-2 and TRBJ2-2; 11 nucleotides line up with TRBD2. Losses at the gene ends were 4 bases for V and 7 bases for J; bases not matched to a gene: 5. Looked up from germline, CDR1 is SGHTA and CDR2 is FQGNSA. CDR3 length equals 15 residues. CDR3: CASSYSGGAVGELFF. The CDR3 bases are TGTGCCAGCAGCTATAGCGGGGGGGCTGTCGGGGAGCTGTTTTTT. The full variable domain, its missing parts supplied by reference TRBV7-2 and TRBJ2-2, is GAGVSQSPSNKVTEKGKDVELRCDPISGHTALYWYRQSLGQGLEFLIYFQGNSAPDKSGLPSDRFSAERTGGSVSTLTIQRTQQEDSAVYLCASSYSGGAVGELFFGEGSRLTVL.

J is TRBJ2-1 and V is TRBV6-4; 11 bases fit TRBD2. J gave up 8 bases and V 3 bases, and 6 bases lay outside the gene matches. The CDR3 has 15 amino acids. CDR1 MRHNA and CDR2 SNTAGT come from the germline V gene. CDR3: CASSELLAGVDEQFF. Here the CDR3 DNA reads TGTGCCAGCAGTGAACTACTAGCGGGGGTGGATGAGCAGTTCTTC.

This clone was seen more than once but under ten times. The chain employs TRBV10-3 and TRBJ1-5; tentatively, D is TRBD1 (6 bases). Trimming left V 5 bases short and J 3 bases short, with 14 bases between. The CDR3 extends over 15 amino acids. CDR1 is ENHRY and CDR2 is SYGVKD in the germline V gene. The CDR3 loop reads CAISNGGADNQPQHF. The CDR3, as DNA: TGTGCCATCAGTAATGGGGGGGCCGACAATCAGCCCCAGCATTTT.

The chain couples TRBV5-5 to TRBJ1-5; 9 nucleotides line up with TRBD1. CDR1 and CDR2 (germline): SGHKS, YYEKEE (reference sequence). With V trimmed by 4 bases and J by 5 bases, 4 bases remained unmatched. The CDR3 has 14 residues. The CDR3 loop reads CASSAGQGDQPQHF. As DNA, the CDR3 is TGTGCCAGCAGCGCGGGACAGGGCGATCAGCCCCAGCATTTT. The full variable domain, in which reference TRBV5-5 and TRBJ1-5 provide the parts outside the CDR3, is DAGVTQSPTHLIKTRGQQVTLRCSPISGHKSVSWYQQVLGQGPQFIFQYYEKEERGRGNFPDRFSARQFPNYSSELNVNALLLGDSALYLCASSAGQGDQPQHFGDGTRLSIL.

V gene TRBV11-1 combines with J gene TRBJ1-2, with D possibly matching TRBD1 (5 bases). Germline assignment: CDR1 SGHAT and CDR2 FQDESV (reference sequence). This CDR3 is 13 amino acids long. V lost 1 base to trimming and J lost 7 bases, with 10 bases between them. Written as DNA, the CDR3 is TGTGCCAGCAGCTTAGACCCAGGGCGTGGCTACACCTTC. It is translated as CASSLDPGRGYTF.

The chain has TRBV7-6 and TRBJ2-5; TRBD1 matches at 8 bases. Trimming at V came to 1 base and at J to 2 bases, leaving 9 bases not matched to a gene. The CDR3 loop spans 17 amino acids. Per germline, CDR1 SGHVS and CDR2 FNYEAQ. The CDR3: CASSLGPGGSRQETQYF. In DNA, the CDR3 is TGTGCCAGCAGCTTAGGTCCAGGGGGCTCTCGTCAAGAGACCCAGTACTTC.